A selection of T cell receptor beta chains follows, all from one sample in a study of T cell responses to AZD1222 COVID-19 vaccine. The method was immunoSEQ multiplex PCR; TCRdb's version includes in-frame clones alone and lacks a portion of them. The data show under 90,000 clones, roughly four fifths seen once. The sequencing used peripheral blood, collected 28 days after the second AZD1222 dose. The receptors originated from an adult who received the AZD1222 COVID-19 vaccine. The CDR3 runs from the conserved cysteine through the conserved F or W. A D gene is named only where the DNA matches it firmly. Clone size is stated in some rows and not others, as once, few, many or a class when expanded.

v_call: TRBV5-4
j_call: TRBJ1-3
clone_size: .
d_call: TRBD1
cdr3_nt: TGTGCCAGCAGCCCGGGACAGTCGGGCTCTGGAAACACCATATATTTT
cdr3_aa: CASSPGQSGSGNTIYF

v_call: TRBV6-9
j_call: TRBJ1-5
clone_size: .
d_call: .
cdr3_nt: TGTGCCAGGCGTTTCGATCAGCCCCAGCATTTT
cdr3_aa: CARRFDQPQHF

v_call: TRBV5-1
j_call: TRBJ1-1
clone_size: .
d_call: .
cdr3_nt: TGCGCCAGCAGCCCAGCAATGCAGGGCGCTGAAGCTTTCTTT
cdr3_aa: CASSPAMQGAEAFF

v_call: TRBV19
j_call: TRBJ2-2
clone_size: .
d_call: .
cdr3_nt: TGTGCCAGTAACCCGACAGGGAACACCGGGGAGCTGTTTTTT
cdr3_aa: CASNPTGNTGELFF

v_call: TRBV30
j_call: TRBJ1-6
clone_size: .
d_call: .
cdr3_nt: TGTGCCTGGAGTGACGATGGGGTTTCGAATAATTCACCCCTCCACTTT
cdr3_aa: CAWSDDGVSNNSPLHF

v_call: TRBV7-2
j_call: TRBJ1-2
clone_size: .
d_call: TRBD1
cdr3_nt: TGTGCCAGCAGCTGGGGACAGGGGGCACTTAACTATGGCTACACCTTC
cdr3_aa: CASSWGQGALNYGYTF

v_call: TRBV21-1
j_call: TRBJ1-6
clone_size: .
d_call: .
cdr3_nt: TGTGCCAGCACTCCGGGACAGTTGTATTCACCCCTCCACTTT
cdr3_aa: CASTPGQLYSPLHF

v_call: TRBV5-1
j_call: TRBJ1-3
clone_size: .
d_call: .
cdr3_nt: TGCGCCAGCAGCTTGGACGGAGACTCTGGAAACACCATATATTTT
cdr3_aa: CASSLDGDSGNTIYF

v_call: TRBV6-5
j_call: TRBJ2-7
clone_size: .
d_call: .
cdr3_nt: TGTGCCACCCAAAGAGGGCCCAACTACGAGCAGTACTTC
cdr3_aa: CATQRGPNYEQYF

v_call: TRBV28
j_call: TRBJ1-6
clone_size: .
d_call: .
cdr3_nt: TGTGCCAGCAGCGGTGTGTCGCCACCCCTCCACTTT
cdr3_aa: CASSGVSPPLHF

v_call: TRBV9
j_call: TRBJ2-6
clone_size: once
d_call: .
cdr3_nt: TGTGCCAGCAGCCCCAATATGAGGGCCAACGTCCTGACTTTC
cdr3_aa: CASSPNMRANVLTF

v_call: TRBV27
j_call: TRBJ2-7
clone_size: .
d_call: TRBD1
cdr3_nt: TGTGCCAGCAGTCTCGGGACAGGGGGCTTGAACGAGCAGTACTTC
cdr3_aa: CASSLGTGGLNEQYF

v_call: TRBV7-3
j_call: TRBJ2-5
clone_size: .
d_call: .
cdr3_nt: TGTGCCAGCAGCTTGGACGGGACCCAAGAGACCCAGTACTTC
cdr3_aa: CASSLDGTQETQYF

v_call: TRBV7-9
j_call: TRBJ1-2
clone_size: once
d_call: .
cdr3_nt: TGTGCCAGCAGCTTACAGGGCCTTAACTATGGCTACACCTTC
cdr3_aa: CASSLQGLNYGYTF

v_call: TRBV24-1
j_call: TRBJ1-2
clone_size: once
d_call: .
cdr3_nt: TGTGCCACCAGTGATCCCGGACAGATCTATGGCTACACCTTC
cdr3_aa: CATSDPGQIYGYTF

v_call: TRBV3-1/TRBV3-2
j_call: TRBJ2-1
clone_size: .
d_call: TRBD2
cdr3_nt: TGTGCCAGCAGCCTTGGACTAGCGGGAAGGCCCCGCGATGAGCAGTTCTTC
cdr3_aa: CASSLGLAGRPRDEQFF

v_call: TRBV9
j_call: TRBJ2-1
clone_size: once
d_call: .
cdr3_nt: TGTGCCAGCAGCGAGTGGGGGGAGCCCAATGAGCAGTTCTTC
cdr3_aa: CASSEWGEPNEQFF

v_call: TRBV6-5
j_call: TRBJ1-1
clone_size: .
d_call: TRBD1
cdr3_nt: TGTGCCAGCAGTCGAGATGGACAGGGGAACACTGAAGCTTTCTTT
cdr3_aa: CASSRDGQGNTEAFF

v_call: TRBV11-2
j_call: TRBJ2-1
clone_size: .
d_call: .
cdr3_nt: TGTGCCAGCAGCTTTAGTAACCCCGGGAATGAGCAGTTCTTC
cdr3_aa: CASSFSNPGNEQFF

v_call: TRBV18
j_call: TRBJ1-5
clone_size: few
d_call: TRBD1
cdr3_nt: TGTGCCAGCTCACCACGACAGGGCCTAATGCCCCAGCATTTT
cdr3_aa: CASSPRQGLMPQHF

v_call: TRBV24-1
j_call: TRBJ2-1
clone_size: .
d_call: TRBD1
cdr3_nt: TGTGCCACCAGTGATGTCACTGGTACAGGGGTCGGGAATGAGCAGTTCTTC
cdr3_aa: CATSDVTGTGVGNEQFF

v_call: TRBV6-2/TRBV6-3
j_call: TRBJ1-1
clone_size: .
d_call: .
cdr3_nt: TGTGCCAGCAGTTATCAGGGACGTACTGAAGCTTTCTTT
cdr3_aa: CASSYQGRTEAFF

v_call: TRBV7-2
j_call: TRBJ2-3
clone_size: .
d_call: .
cdr3_nt: TGTGCCAGCAGCTTGGACGGACTAAGCACAGATACGCAGTATTTT
cdr3_aa: CASSLDGLSTDTQYF

v_call: TRBV27
j_call: TRBJ2-7
clone_size: .
d_call: TRBD2
cdr3_nt: TGTGCCAGCACCGTCTTAGCGGGCGCCTACGAGCAGTACTTC
cdr3_aa: CASTVLAGAYEQYF

v_call: TRBV19
j_call: TRBJ2-2
clone_size: few
d_call: TRBD2
cdr3_nt: TGTGCCAGTAGTGGGCGGGAGACAATGGGCGGGGAGCTGTTTTTT
cdr3_aa: CASSGRETMGGELFF

v_call: TRBV5-6
j_call: TRBJ1-3
clone_size: .
d_call: .
cdr3_nt: TGTGCCAGCAGCTTGGGACAGATCTCTGGAAACACCATATATTTT
cdr3_aa: CASSLGQISGNTIYF

v_call: TRBV14
j_call: TRBJ2-1
clone_size: .
d_call: TRBD1
cdr3_nt: TGTGCCAGCAGCCCGGGACAGGGATACAATGAGCAGTTCTTC
cdr3_aa: CASSPGQGYNEQFF

v_call: TRBV4-1
j_call: TRBJ2-1
clone_size: .
d_call: .
cdr3_nt: TGCGCCAGCAGCCAAGGACGGCCGAATGAGCAGTTCTTC
cdr3_aa: CASSQGRPNEQFF

v_call: TRBV6-5
j_call: TRBJ1-5
clone_size: .
d_call: .
cdr3_nt: TGTGCCAGCAGTCTAGGGACGGGGAGCAATCAGCCCCAGCATTTT
cdr3_aa: CASSLGTGSNQPQHF

v_call: TRBV15
j_call: TRBJ2-7
clone_size: .
d_call: TRBD1
cdr3_nt: TGTGCCACCAGCAGAGACCACACAGGGGACGAGCAGTACTTC
cdr3_aa: CATSRDHTGDEQYF

v_call: TRBV30
j_call: TRBJ1-6
clone_size: .
d_call: .
cdr3_nt: TGTGCCTGGAGTGTATTCGGTGGTCGGGGTTCACCCCTCCACTTT
cdr3_aa: CAWSVFGGRGSPLHF

v_call: TRBV3-1/TRBV3-2
j_call: TRBJ2-7
clone_size: .
d_call: .
cdr3_nt: TGTGCCAGCAGCAGGTTTGGGGGCTTGTACGAGCAGTACTTC
cdr3_aa: CASSRFGGLYEQYF

v_call: TRBV2
j_call: TRBJ2-3
clone_size: .
d_call: .
cdr3_nt: TGTGCCAGCCGAAGGGACATCACAGATACGCAGTATTTT
cdr3_aa: CASRRDITDTQYF

v_call: TRBV6-5
j_call: TRBJ2-2
clone_size: .
d_call: .
cdr3_nt: TGTGCCAGCAGGAGGGAACCCGGGGAGCTGTTTTTT
cdr3_aa: CASRREPGELFF

v_call: TRBV19
j_call: TRBJ1-2
clone_size: .
d_call: .
cdr3_nt: TGTGCCAGTAGTATCTCCAGAGCTAACTATGGCTACACCTTC
cdr3_aa: CASSISRANYGYTF

v_call: TRBV30
j_call: TRBJ1-1
clone_size: once
d_call: TRBD1
cdr3_nt: TGTGCCTGGAGTGTCTGGACAGGGGGCACTGAAGCTTTCTTT
cdr3_aa: CAWSVWTGGTEAFF

v_call: TRBV18
j_call: TRBJ2-1
clone_size: .
d_call: TRBD1
cdr3_nt: TGTGCCAGCTCACCATCCGGGACAGGGGGTAATGAGCAGTTCTTC
cdr3_aa: CASSPSGTGGNEQFF

v_call: TRBV19
j_call: TRBJ1-2
clone_size: .
d_call: .
cdr3_nt: TGTGCCAGTAGTGGAGCGAGGTTTGGCTACACCTTC
cdr3_aa: CASSGARFGYTF

v_call: TRBV6-6
j_call: TRBJ1-1
clone_size: .
d_call: .
cdr3_nt: TGTGCCAGCAGGACTTATAGGGGGGATAGGACTGAAGCTTTCTTT
cdr3_aa: CASRTYRGDRTEAFF

v_call: TRBV15
j_call: TRBJ1-4
clone_size: .
d_call: .
cdr3_nt: TGTGCCACCAGCAGAGACAGGAATGAAAAACTGTTTTTT
cdr3_aa: CATSRDRNEKLFF

v_call: TRBV15
j_call: TRBJ1-2
clone_size: .
d_call: .
cdr3_nt: TGTGCCACCAGCAGTCGACAGGTCTACTATGGCTACACCTTC
cdr3_aa: CATSSRQVYYGYTF

v_call: TRBV6-2/TRBV6-3
j_call: TRBJ2-1
clone_size: once
d_call: TRBD2
cdr3_nt: TGTGCCAGCAGTACCCCGGGACTAGCGGGAGTCTTTCGGAACAATGAGCAGTTCTTC
cdr3_aa: CASSTPGLAGVFRNNEQFF

v_call: TRBV27
j_call: TRBJ1-2
clone_size: .
d_call: .
cdr3_nt: TGTGCCAGCAGTCCGTTCGGGGGAGCTAACTATGGCTACACCTTC
cdr3_aa: CASSPFGGANYGYTF

v_call: TRBV7-8
j_call: TRBJ2-7
clone_size: .
d_call: .
cdr3_nt: TGTGCCAGCAGCCACGGGAGTGAGCAGTACTTC
cdr3_aa: CASSHGSEQYF

v_call: TRBV2
j_call: TRBJ2-3
clone_size: .
d_call: TRBD2
cdr3_nt: TGTGCCAGCAGTGTCGAGCTAGCGGGAGGGATTAGCACAGATACGCAGTATTTT
cdr3_aa: CASSVELAGGISTDTQYF

v_call: TRBV5-1
j_call: TRBJ2-5
clone_size: .
d_call: .
cdr3_nt: TGCGCCAGCAGCTTGGCCAGGCCCGCCGAGACCCAGTACTTC
cdr3_aa: CASSLARPAETQYF

v_call: TRBV11-3
j_call: TRBJ2-7
clone_size: .
d_call: TRBD1
cdr3_nt: TGTGCCAGCAGCTTAGGACAGGGCCACGAGCAGTACTTC
cdr3_aa: CASSLGQGHEQYF

v_call: TRBV30
j_call: TRBJ1-2
clone_size: .
d_call: TRBD1
cdr3_nt: TGTGCCTGGAGCCCGGGACAGGGATGGAGTGGCTACACCTTC
cdr3_aa: CAWSPGQGWSGYTF

v_call: TRBV28
j_call: TRBJ1-2
clone_size: .
d_call: .
cdr3_nt: TGTGCCAGCAGTTTGCGGTATGGCTACACCTTC
cdr3_aa: CASSLRYGYTF

v_call: TRBV28
j_call: TRBJ2-2
clone_size: .
d_call: .
cdr3_nt: TGTGCCAGCGCGCTCTGGGGGGTGAACACCGGGGAGCTGTTTTTT
cdr3_aa: CASALWGVNTGELFF

v_call: TRBV5-1
j_call: TRBJ1-5
clone_size: .
d_call: .
cdr3_nt: TGCGCCAGCAGCTCGGGGGACGGCCACAATCAGCCCCAGCATTTT
cdr3_aa: CASSSGDGHNQPQHF

v_call: TRBV7-2
j_call: TRBJ2-7
clone_size: .
d_call: TRBD1
cdr3_nt: TGTGCCAGCAGCTTAGTCCCGGGACAGGGGGCCGACGAGCAGTACTTC
cdr3_aa: CASSLVPGQGADEQYF

v_call: TRBV19
j_call: TRBJ1-1
clone_size: few
d_call: .
cdr3_nt: TGTGCCAGTAGTATATACAGGGAGAACACTGAAGCTTTCTTT
cdr3_aa: CASSIYRENTEAFF

v_call: TRBV30
j_call: TRBJ1-5
clone_size: .
d_call: .
cdr3_nt: TGTGCCTGGAGTGGACAGGGCAATCAGCCCCAGCATTTT
cdr3_aa: CAWSGQGNQPQHF

v_call: TRBV19
j_call: TRBJ2-3
clone_size: .
d_call: .
cdr3_nt: TGTGCCAGTAGTATGGGAACAGGAGAGGGTACGCAGTATTTT
cdr3_aa: CASSMGTGEGTQYF

v_call: TRBV29-1
j_call: TRBJ2-2
clone_size: once
d_call: TRBD1
cdr3_nt: TGCAGCGCCTCCCTGGGGACAGGCGCCACCGGGGAGCTGTTTTTT
cdr3_aa: CSASLGTGATGELFF